The 27 T cell receptor beta chains in this list originate from one sample, sequenced in a study of cytomegalovirus exposure and HLA in healthy donors. Both 60 Vbeta primers and 13 Jbeta primers went into the PCR. Method: immunoSEQ multiplex PCR; TCRdb's copy keeps in-frame clones and lacks some. The sample records 130,000 or so clones, 75% to 85% being singletons. Sequences were obtained from PBMCs. The source of these receptors is a woman between 45 and 65 years old in good health and CMV-seropositive.

The V and J genes are TRBV19 and TRBJ2-3, with 11 bases aligning to TRBD1. V lost 2 bases to trimming and J lost 2 bases; unmatched junction nucleotides: 3. CDR1 and CDR2 (germline): LNHDA, SQIVND (reference sequence). The CDR3 runs to 16 residues. In DNA, the CDR3 is TGTGCCAGTAGTATAATGGGACAGGGGGACACAGATACGCAGTATTTT. Translation: CASSIMGQGDTDTQYF. Full variable domain (rest looked up from reference TRBV19 and TRBJ2-3): DGGITQSPKYLFRKEGQNVTLSCEQNLNHDAMYWYRQDPGQGLRLIYYSQIVNDFQKGDIAEGYSVSREKKESFPLTVTSAQKNPTAFYLCASSIMGQGDTDTQYFGPGTRLTVL.

The chain combines TRBV5-1 with TRBJ1-2; TRBD1 matches 8 bases. CDR1 is SGHRS and CDR2 is YFSETQ in the germline V gene. The CDR3 consists of 16 residues. Trimming cost V 5 bases and J 8 bases; bases outside gene matches: 17. The DNA of the CDR3 is TGCGCCAGCAGTTCCGTCCGGGACAGGTCATCCAGCGGCTACACCTTC. Translated: CASSSVRDRSSSGYTF.

In this sample, this clone turned up a few times. V and J are TRBV6-1 and TRBJ2-7; 7 nucleotides line up with TRBD1. The CDR3 totals 15 residues. V was clipped by 2 bases and J by 3 bases; unmatched bases: 7. The germline gives CDR1 MNHNS, CDR2 SASEGT. Written as DNA, the CDR3 is TGTGCCAGCAGTGAACCCCGACAGGGTGACTACGAGCAGTACTTC. It codes for CASSEPRQGDYEQYF.

The J gene is TRBJ1-2, the V gene TRBV6-4; TRBD1 agrees at 9 bases. Germline CDR1 and CDR2: MRHNA and SNTAGT. This CDR3 spans 14 amino acids. The ends lost 2 bases at V and 6 bases at J; junction bases unmatched: 4. The CDR3 here is CASSDTDRGNGYTF. The CDR3 DNA reads TGTGCCAGCAGTGACACAGACAGGGGGAATGGCTACACCTTC.

This chain uses TRBV29-1 with TRBJ2-7; tentatively, D is TRBD2 (7 bases). The V end was cut by 2 bases, the J end by 0 bases, with 17 bases between. CDR1 SQVTM and CDR2 ANQGSEA come from the germline V gene. The length of the CDR3 is 16 residues. CDR3 bases: TGCAGCGTTGAACTTGGGGGCGGGAGAGGCTCCTACGAGCAGTACTTC. Its protein product is CSVELGGGRGSYEQYF.

The chain uses TRBV7-9 and TRBJ2-1; no definite D call. The CDR3 loop spans 13 amino acids. The germline gives CDR1 SEHNR, CDR2 FQNEAQ (reference sequence). Trimming cost V 5 bases and J 7 bases, with 12 bases left between them. The CDR3 DNA reads TGTGCCAGCAGCCCCCTCCGGTGGAATGAGCAGTTCTTC. Its protein is CASSPLRWNEQFF.

The chain links TRBV6-5 to TRBJ2-1; possible D gene TRBD1, 7 bases. CDR3 length equals 16 residues. Per germline, CDR1 MNHEY and CDR2 SVGAGI. V was pared by 0 bases and J by 2 bases, with 11 bases between. DNA for the CDR3: TGTGCCAGCAGTTACTCCGCAGGGGGGACCTACAATGAGCAGTTCTTC. This translates into CASSYSAGGTYNEQFF.

V and J are TRBV9 and TRBJ2-6; D is unclear. This CDR3 has 17 residues. Germline values: CDR1 SGDLS, CDR2 YYNGEE. V lost 0 bases to trimming and J lost 0 bases, with 10 bases between them. CDR3 sequence reads: CASSVDLGGSGANVLTF. The CDR3 DNA is TGTGCCAGCAGCGTAGATCTAGGTGGCTCTGGGGCCAACGTCCTGACTTTC.

The chain is built from TRBV7-9 and TRBJ1-5; tentatively, D is TRBD1 (5 bases). The germline CDR1 and CDR2 sequences are SEHNR and FQNEAQ (reference sequence). This CDR3 contains 12 residues. Trimming pared 5 bases from V and 6 bases from J, leaving 8 bases between. In nucleotides, the CDR3 is TGTGCCAGCAGCGCAGGGCTTCAGCCCCAGCATTTT. Its protein is CASSAGLQPQHF.

The rearrangement uses TRBV6-1 and TRBJ2-2; D might be TRBD2 (7 bases). V was shortened by 4 bases and J by 6 bases, with 18 bases between the two germline ends. The germline V gene has CDR1 MNHNS and CDR2 SASEGT. This CDR3 has 16 residues. CDR3 in amino acids: CASSAQGGGIAGELFF. Here the CDR3 DNA reads TGTGCCAGCAGTGCCCAGGGAGGGGGTATAGCCGGGGAGCTGTTTTTT.

The rearrangement joins TRBV12-5 to TRBJ2-3; D uncertain. Trimming stripped 0 bases from V and 0 bases from J, with 16 bases between. The CDR3 contains 18 residues. Germline CDR1 is LGHNT and CDR2 is FRNRAP. The CDR3, as DNA: TGTGCTAGTGGTTTGGTACCCGACGGAGAATCTAGCACAGATACGCAGTATTTT. Protein sequence: CASGLVPDGESSTDTQYF.

CDR3: CASSRLTLLAGAEQYF. CDR3 coding DNA: TGTGCCAGCTCACGACTCACTCTACTAGCGGGGGCTGAGCAGTACTTC. The chain has TRBV18 and TRBJ2-7, with 11 bases aligning to TRBD2. CDR1 and CDR2 (germline): KGHSH, LQKENI. The CDR3 sequence is 16 residues long. Trimming cost V 4 bases and J 7 bases; bases outside gene matches: 12.

The rearrangement joins TRBV19 to TRBJ1-1; D possibly corresponds to TRBD1 (6 bases). Germline V gives CDR1 LNHDA, CDR2 SQIVND (reference sequence). The CDR3 is 15 amino acids. Trimming removed 1 base at V and 7 bases at J, with 16 bases between. The CDR3 DNA reads TGTGCCAGTAGTATAGGGGACCGGGACACAAGTGAAGCTTTCTTT. It yields the protein CASSIGDRDTSEAFF.

The chain has TRBV9 and TRBJ2-5; D is unclear. This CDR3 has 14 residues. The germline gives CDR1 SGDLS, CDR2 YYNGEE. Trimming took 5 bases from V and 5 from J, leaving 16 bases between them. CDR3 coding DNA: TGTGCCAGCAGTGTTGTAGCCACAAGTGAGACCCAGTACTTC. Residues: CASSVVATSETQYF.

The chain links TRBV9 to TRBJ2-1, with 10 bases lining up with TRBD2. Germline V CDR1 and CDR2: SGDLS, YYNGEE. This CDR3 has 16 residues. After removal of 3 bases from V and 0 bases from J, the junction contained 3 bases not matched to a gene. CDR3 nucleotide sequence: TGTGCCAGCAGCGCACAGCGGGGGGGCTCCTACAATGAGCAGTTCTTC. Protein sequence: CASSAQRGGSYNEQFF.

This chain links TRBV7-2 with TRBJ2-1; no reliable D call. The length of the CDR3 is 15 residues. V lost 1 base and J lost 4, with 11 bases in between. Germline CDR1 SGHTA, CDR2 FQGNSA. CDR3 DNA: TGTGCCAGCAGCTTAGAATCGGTTAAATACAATGAGCAGTTCTTC. This translates into CASSLESVKYNEQFF.

The CDR3 DNA follows: TGTGCCATCGTGGGACAGGGGTTGAATGAAGCTTTCTTT. Protein: CAIVGQGLNEAFF. The V gene is TRBV10-3, the J gene TRBJ1-1; TRBD1 matches at 10 bases. The CDR3 runs 13 residues. Germline assignment: CDR1 ENHRY and CDR2 SYGVKD. V shed 8 bases and J 7 bases; nucleotides not matched to a gene: 7.

The CDR3, as DNA: TGTGCCAGTAGTATGGGGGCTAACCTCAATGAGCAGTTCTTC. It translates to CASSMGANLNEQFF. V is TRBV19 and J is TRBJ2-1; D perhaps matches TRBD1 (6 bases). Trimming cost V 3 bases and J 6 bases, with 12 bases left between them. Per the germline V gene, CDR1 is LNHDA and CDR2 is SQIVND (reference sequence). The CDR3 is 14 amino acids.

The chain recombines TRBV5-1 with TRBJ2-7, with TRBD2 as a possible D gene (6 bases). Germline V gene data show CDR1 as SGHRS and CDR2 as YFSETQ. The CDR3 is 13 residues long. The ends were cut back, 0 bases at V and 6 bases at J, with 10 bases in the middle. The CDR3 DNA sequence: TGCGCCAGCAGCTTGGTAGGGCGGGGCGAGCAGTACTTC. As protein: CASSLVGRGEQYF.

The chain carries TRBV2 and TRBJ1-5, with 7 bases fitting TRBD1. Germline lookup yields CDR1 SNHLY and CDR2 FYNNEI. V trimming: 5 bases; J trimming: 7 bases; junction bases outside the gene matches: 11. This CDR3 contains 15 residues. The CDR3 DNA reads TGTGCCAGCAGTCCAAGAGGGAGGACAGGCCAGCCCCAGCATTTT. Amino acid sequence: CASSPRGRTGQPQHF.

CDR3 region: CASSYSTSGGADTQYF. The DNA for the CDR3 is TGTGCCAGCAGTTACTCGACTAGCGGGGGGGCGGATACGCAGTATTTT. The chain links TRBV6-6 to TRBJ2-3; TRBD2 matches at 14 bases. The J segment lost 6 bases and the V segment lost 0 bases, leaving 2 bases of the junction unmatched. The CDR3 loop spans 16 amino acids. CDR1 and CDR2 from the germline V gene are MNHNY and SVGAGI (reference sequence).

The V gene is TRBV19, the J gene TRBJ1-5, with TRBD1 matching 10 bases. After removal of 6 bases from V and 9 bases from J, the junction contained 11 bases not matched to a gene. The CDR3 spans 15 residues. Germline CDR1 reads LNHDA; CDR2 reads SQIVND (reference sequence). This CDR3 is CASRGGQGRDTPQHF. CDR3 nucleotides: TGTGCCAGTAGGGGGGGACAGGGGCGGGATACGCCCCAGCATTTT. Using reference TRBV19 and TRBJ1-5 for the parts outside the CDR3, the full variable domain is DGGITQSPKYLFRKEGQNVTLSCEQNLNHDAMYWYRQDPGQGLRLIYYSQIVNDFQKGDIAEGYSVSREKKESFPLTVTSAQKNPTAFYLCASRGGQGRDTPQHFGDGTRLSIL.

This rearrangement joins TRBV7-3 to TRBJ2-1; D might be TRBD1 (7 bases). Per the germline V gene, CDR1 is SGHTA and CDR2 is FQGTGA. The CDR3 sequence is 16 residues long. The germline V and J ends were trimmed by 5 bases and 1 base, with 15 bases remaining between them. The CDR3, as DNA: TGTGCCAGCAGCCAAGGGGGCCGGGGGTCCTACAATGAGCAGTTCTTC. Its protein is CASSQGGRGSYNEQFF.

The V gene is TRBV27, the J gene TRBJ2-1, with a tentative D call TRBD1 (6 bases). The CDR3 covers 16 residues. The germline V and J ends were trimmed by 4 bases and 4 bases, with 17 bases remaining between them. The germline gives CDR1 MNHEY, CDR2 SMNVEV (reference sequence). The DNA of the CDR3 is TGTGCCAGCAGTTCAATTAGAGGGGGATCTTACAATGAGCAGTTCTTC. Protein product: CASSSIRGGSYNEQFF.

This sequence joins TRBV20-1 and TRBJ2-7, with a weak D call TRBD2 (5 bases). CDR1 is DFQATT, CDR2 SNEGSKA, per germline (reference sequence). CDR3 length equals 11 residues. Trimming removed 6 bases at V and 6 bases at J, with 12 bases between. Here the CDR3 DNA reads TGCAGTGCCGTAGGGAGTACCGAGCAGTACTTC. It yields the protein CSAVGSTEQYF.

The genes are TRBV2 and TRBJ2-1, with D perhaps matching TRBD2 (7 bases). The CDR3 sequence is 13 residues long. Trimming left V 2 bases short and J 15 bases short, with 17 bases between. The V gene's germline CDR1 is SNHLY and CDR2 FYNNEI. The CDR3 sequence: CASSENPGEGGFF. In nucleotides, the CDR3 is TGTGCCAGCAGTGAAAATCCCGGGGAGGGGGGGTTCTTC.

This sequence joins TRBV18 and TRBJ2-7; 11 bases agree with TRBD2. Germline V gives CDR1 KGHSH, CDR2 LQKENI. The CDR3 contains 14 residues. The V gene end was trimmed by 3 bases and the J gene end by 2 bases; junction bases not matched to a gene: 0. CDR3 region: CASSPTSGAYEQYF. CDR3 bases: TGTGCCAGCTCACCGACTAGCGGGGCCTACGAGCAGTACTTC.